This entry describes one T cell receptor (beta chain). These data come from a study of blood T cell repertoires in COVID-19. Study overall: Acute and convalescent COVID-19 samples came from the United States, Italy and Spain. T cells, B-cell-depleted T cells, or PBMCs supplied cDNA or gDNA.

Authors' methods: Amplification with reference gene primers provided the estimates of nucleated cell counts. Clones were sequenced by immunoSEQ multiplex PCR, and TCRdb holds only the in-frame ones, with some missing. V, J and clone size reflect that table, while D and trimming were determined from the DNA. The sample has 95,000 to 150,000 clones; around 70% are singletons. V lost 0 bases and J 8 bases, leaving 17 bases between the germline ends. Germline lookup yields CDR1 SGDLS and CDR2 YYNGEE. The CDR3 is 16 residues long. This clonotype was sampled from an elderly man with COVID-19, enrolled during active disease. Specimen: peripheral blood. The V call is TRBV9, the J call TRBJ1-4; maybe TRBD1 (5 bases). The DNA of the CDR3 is TGTGCCAGCAGCGTAGAACGGGGGACGGTAGGGGAAAAACTGTTTTTT. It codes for CASSVERGTVGEKLFF.